These 28 T cell receptor beta chains were sequenced from one sample in a study of T cell changes during pregnancy in multiple sclerosis (dated by TCRdb to between 2018 and 2021). Libraries were made using the immunoSEQ multiplex PCR assay. TCRdb retrieved this table from immuneACCESS and kept in-frame rearrangements only. Not all clones are present; in checked studies, unresolved V genes account for under half, and no reason is known for the remainder. Across this sample there are tens of thousands of clones, with approximately 87% seen only once. The top ten hold under 1.5% of the sample. The source material was peripheral blood, sampled in the first trimester of pregnancy. These receptor sequences come from a female donor in good health, enrolled as a control in a pregnancy study.

The J gene is TRBJ1-2, the V gene TRBV2, with 7 bases aligning to TRBD1. Germline trimming cut 6 bases from V and 4 bases from J; bases unmatched to any gene: 5. CDR1 SNHLY and CDR2 FYNNEI come from the germline V gene. This CDR3 is 13 amino acids long. CDR3 nucleotides: TGTGCCAGCAGCGGGGACAGCTCCTATGGCTACACCTTC. It codes for CASSGDSSYGYTF.

In its sample, this clone was seen once. The chain joins TRBV28 to TRBJ2-7; TRBD1 agrees at 8 bases. The CDR3 is made up of 13 amino acids. Germline V gene sequence: CDR1 MDHEN, CDR2 SYDVKM. V was pared by 8 bases and J by 2 bases, with 5 bases of the junction left unmatched. The CDR3 DNA reads as TGTGCCAGCCTCCAGGGGGCCCCCTACGAGCAGTACTTC. It is translated as CASLQGAPYEQYF. Using reference TRBV28 and TRBJ2-7 for the parts outside the CDR3, the full variable domain is DVKVTQSSRYLVKRTGEKVFLECVQDMDHENMFWYRQDPGLGLRLIYFSYDVKMKEKGDIPEGYSVSREKKERFSLILESASTNQTSMYLCASLQGAPYEQYFGPGTRLTVT.

The V and J genes are TRBV27 and TRBJ2-5, with 9 bases lining up with TRBD2. This CDR3 has 14 amino acids. Germline V gene lookup returns CDR1 MNHEY and CDR2 SMNVEV (reference sequence). V was pared by 2 bases and J by 5 bases, with 3 bases of the junction left unmatched. The CDR3, as DNA: TGTGCCAGCAGTTTAGCGGGGGGGTTGGAGACCCAGTACTTC. Residues: CASSLAGGLETQYF.

The table lists this clone with a count of one. J is TRBJ1-2 and V is TRBV28; tentatively, D is TRBD1 (5 bases). This CDR3 has 15 residues. V lost 4 bases and J 5 bases, leaving 17 bases between the germline ends. Germline CDR1 and CDR2: MDHEN and SYDVKM. DNA for the CDR3: TGTGCCAGCAGTTCTGGACAAGGAGGACTATATGGCTACACCTTC. Translated, it gives CASSSGQGGLYGYTF.

The CDR3 coding sequence is TGCGCCAGCAGCTTAGAGACCGGGACAGGGGTCTCCTACGAGCAGTACTTC. Protein sequence: CASSLETGTGVSYEQYF. The V call is TRBV5-1, the J call TRBJ2-7; 10 nucleotides line up with TRBD1. The germline V gene has CDR1 SGHRS and CDR2 YFSETQ. V lost 2 bases to trimming and J lost 0 bases; unmatched junction nucleotides: 8. The CDR3 runs 17 residues.

The chain combines TRBV7-9 with TRBJ1-4; TRBD1 aligns across 8 bases. V trimming: 5 bases; J trimming: 7 bases; junction bases outside the gene matches: 6. This CDR3 has 14 amino acids. From germline, CDR1 is SEHNR and CDR2 FQNEAQ (reference sequence). The CDR3 coding sequence is TGTGCCAGCAGCCAGGGACAGGATTTTGAAAAACTGTTTTTT. Translated: CASSQGQDFEKLFF.

The rearrangement uses TRBV19 and TRBJ2-7; D gene uncertain. Germline V CDR1 and CDR2: LNHDA, SQIVND (reference sequence). The CDR3 is 13 residues long. Deletions cut 2 bases from V and 3 bases from J, with 8 bases between. This chain's CDR3 is CASSIYNSYEQYF. CDR3 nucleotide sequence: TGTGCCAGTAGTATATATAACAGCTACGAGCAGTACTTC.

J is TRBJ1-5 and V is TRBV30; the D gene is possibly TRBD1 (5 bases). V lost 3 bases and J lost 3, with 9 bases in between. The CDR3 extends over 13 amino acids. Germline CDR1 reads GTSNPN; CDR2 reads SVGIG (reference sequence). CDR3 sequence: CAWSGGFNQPQHF. CDR3 sequence (DNA): TGTGCCTGGAGCGGGGGGTTCAATCAGCCCCAGCATTTT.

The chain couples TRBV6-5 to TRBJ2-5; 7 nucleotides align to TRBD2. The V gene end was trimmed by 7 bases and the J gene end by 4 bases; junction bases not matched to a gene: 9. This CDR3 is 14 amino acids long. Per germline, CDR1 MNHEY and CDR2 SVGAGI. The CDR3 nucleotides are TGTGCCAGCACCCCCCCGGGGGGACGAGAGACCCAGTACTTC. Amino acid sequence: CASTPPGGRETQYF.

The chain carries TRBV28 and TRBJ2-5, with a possible D match to TRBD2 (5 bases). This CDR3 is built from 12 residues. Germline CDR1 is MDHEN and CDR2 is SYDVKM. Trimming took 7 bases from V and 5 from J, leaving 11 bases between them. The CDR3 sequence is CASTLRGETQYF. The CDR3 nucleotides read TGTGCCAGCACCCTTCGGGGTGAGACCCAGTACTTC.

The rearrangement uses TRBV4-2 and TRBJ2-3; 8 bases align to TRBD2. Losses at the gene ends were 3 bases for V and 3 bases for J; bases not matched to a gene: 8. The germline V gene has CDR1 LGHNA and CDR2 YNFKEQ. This CDR3 has 16 amino acids. The CDR3 region is CASSHSSAGGTDTQYF. CDR3 DNA: TGTGCCAGCAGCCATTCATCGGCGGGGGGAACAGATACGCAGTATTTT.

The J gene is TRBJ2-3, the V gene TRBV2; TRBD2 matches at 8 bases. CDR3 size: 16 residues. V lost 6 bases and J lost 5; bases outside the gene matches: 13. From germline, CDR1 is SNHLY and CDR2 FYNNEI. CDR3: CASSATSEATLDTQYF. In DNA form, the CDR3 reads TGTGCCAGCAGCGCGACTAGCGAAGCCACGTTAGATACGCAGTATTTT.

CDR3 nucleotides: TGTGCCAGCAGCCCCGTGGTAGCGGGAGTCGGGGAGCAGTACTTC. Amino acid sequence: CASSPVVAGVGEQYF. V usage is TRBV6-6 and J usage is TRBJ2-7, with 9 bases that match TRBD2. V lost 6 bases, J lost 7 bases, and 13 bases stayed unmatched. The CDR3 contains 15 residues. In germline, CDR1 is MNHNY, CDR2 SVGAGI (reference sequence).

The chain uses TRBV28 and TRBJ2-5, with a weak D call TRBD1 (5 bases). V was trimmed by 5 bases and J by 3 bases, leaving 7 bases between them. The CDR3 consists of 12 residues. Germline V gene sequence: CDR1 MDHEN, CDR2 SYDVKM. This CDR3 reads CASSQGKETQYF. In DNA form, the CDR3 reads TGTGCCAGCAGTCAGGGTAAAGAGACCCAGTACTTC.

V gene TRBV6-1 combines with J gene TRBJ2-5, with 11 bases matching TRBD1. V lost 3 bases and J lost 4; bases outside the gene matches: 4. This CDR3 contains 15 residues. Germline V gives CDR1 MNHNS, CDR2 SASEGT. The CDR3 region has the DNA TGTGCCAGCAGTGACGGGACAGGGGGTCTAGAGACCCAGTACTTC. Encoded protein: CASSDGTGGLETQYF.

The J gene is TRBJ2-5, the V gene TRBV5-1, with 7 positions matching TRBD2. The CDR3 runs 15 residues. V dropped 0 bases and J dropped 4; count of bases not matched to a gene: 6. In germline, CDR1 is SGHRS, CDR2 YFSETQ. CDR3 nucleotide sequence: TGCGCCAGCAGCTTGGTATCGGGGGGTATAGAGACCCAGTACTTC. It yields the protein CASSLVSGGIETQYF.

The V call is TRBV5-1, the J call TRBJ2-1; TRBD2 is a possible D gene (5 bases). Germline V gives CDR1 SGHRS, CDR2 YFSETQ. Trimming shortened V by 0 bases and J by 6 bases, and 13 bases separated the two germline ends. The CDR3 is made up of 15 amino acids. CDR3 amino acids: CASSLVASQTNEQFF. The CDR3 bases are TGCGCCAGCAGCTTGGTTGCTAGCCAAACCAATGAGCAGTTCTTC.

This rearrangement joins TRBV13 to TRBJ2-3; D perhaps matches TRBD2 (5 bases). This CDR3 has 17 residues. Germline V gene lookup returns CDR1 PRHDT and CDR2 FYEKMQ (reference sequence). V lost 1 base to trimming and J lost 0 bases, with 14 bases between them. The DNA of the CDR3 is TGTGCCAGCAGCTTAGTTGTCTCGGGGAGTAGCACAGATACGCAGTATTTT. Its translation is CASSLVVSGSSTDTQYF. Full variable domain (rest looked up from reference TRBV13 and TRBJ2-3): AAGVIQSPRHLIKEKRETATLKCYPIPRHDTVYWYQQGPGQDPQFLISFYEKMQSDKGSIPDRFSAQQFSDYHSELNMSSLELGDSALYFCASSLVVSGSSTDTQYFGPGTRLTVL.

J is TRBJ1-6 and V is TRBV7-3; the D gene is possibly TRBD1 (5 bases). The CDR3 loop spans 16 amino acids. Trimming cost V 0 bases and J 10 bases, with 16 bases left between them. CDR1 and CDR2 from the germline V gene are SGHTA and FQGTGA. The CDR3 reads CASSLTSLREGSPLHF. The CDR3 DNA sequence: TGTGCCAGCAGCTTAACCTCGCTCAGGGAAGGCTCACCCCTCCACTTT.

The chain has TRBV29-1 and TRBJ1-2, with D possibly TRBD1 on 6 matching bases. V gave up 7 bases and J gave up 3 bases, with 9 bases separating them. Germline V lookup: CDR1 SQVTM, CDR2 ANQGSEA. The CDR3 length is 11 residues. The CDR3 protein is CSARQDYGYTF. The CDR3, as DNA: TGCAGCGCCAGACAGGACTATGGCTACACCTTC.

The chain combines TRBV27 with TRBJ2-3; possible D gene TRBD2, 6 bases. V lost 5 bases, J lost 1 base, and 10 bases lay in between. Germline CDR1 and CDR2: MNHEY and SMNVEV (reference sequence). The CDR3 extends over 14 amino acids. The CDR3 DNA reads as TGTGCCAGCAGTCTGCGGGACCGCACAGATACGCAGTATTTT. Protein: CASSLRDRTDTQYF.

V is TRBV15 and J is TRBJ2-5; 7 positions agree with TRBD2. The J segment lost 5 bases and the V segment lost 3 bases, leaving 9 bases of the junction unmatched. Looked up from germline, CDR1 is LNHNV and CDR2 is YYDKDF (reference sequence). The CDR3 length is 15 residues. CDR3 coding DNA: TGTGCCACCAGCAGGGTACTAGCGCGAGGGGAGACCCAGTACTTC. It codes for CATSRVLARGETQYF.

The rearrangement uses TRBV29-1 and TRBJ1-1, with 9 bases aligning to TRBD1. Trimming removed 6 bases from V and 4 bases from J; junction bases left unmatched: 6. The CDR3 is 13 amino acids. The V gene's germline CDR1 is SQVTM and CDR2 ANQGSEA. CDR3 sequence reads: CSVDRGGGTEAFF. CDR3 nucleotide sequence: TGCAGCGTCGACAGGGGGGGAGGCACTGAAGCTTTCTTT.

The rearrangement joins TRBV7-8 to TRBJ1-5; D not resolved. V was clipped by 3 bases and J by 12 bases, with 15 bases between them. Germline CDR1 and CDR2: SGHVS and FQNEAQ. The CDR3 has 13 amino acids. The CDR3: CASSLELTRNQHF. In DNA form, the CDR3 reads TGTGCCAGCAGCTTGGAGTTGACTCGGAACCAGCATTTT.

This clone has only one observation. The chain joins TRBV5-6 to TRBJ1-2, with TRBD1 identical over 10 bases. This CDR3 has 16 residues. Germline-derived CDR1 and CDR2 are SGHDT and YYEEEE. With 3 bases clipped from V and 0 bases from J, the junction kept 5 bases outside the gene matches. The CDR3 region is CASSSGTGDTNYGYTF. CDR3 DNA sequence: TGTGCCAGCAGCTCCGGGACAGGGGACACTAACTATGGCTACACCTTC.

The rearrangement uses TRBV5-5 and TRBJ2-7; 7 positions match TRBD2. The CDR3 runs to 12 residues. Germline assignment: CDR1 SGHKS and CDR2 YYEKEE (reference sequence). Germline trimming cut 5 bases from V and 6 bases from J; bases unmatched to any gene: 5. CDR3 bases: TGTGCCAGCAGATGGGACTATGGCGAGCAGTACTTC. Residues: CASRWDYGEQYF.

The chain uses TRBV7-8 and TRBJ2-7; a possible D gene is TRBD1 (5 bases). V dropped 5 bases and J dropped 2 bases, with 13 bases sitting between them. Germline V gene sequence: CDR1 SGHVS, CDR2 FQNEAQ. This CDR3 region has 14 residues. CDR3 in DNA: TGTGCCAGCAGCGCCCCAGTAGGGGCCTACGAGCAGTACTTC. The encoded protein is CASSAPVGAYEQYF.

This clone appeared a single time. The rearrangement links TRBV11-2 to TRBJ2-7, with TRBD2 as a possible D gene (5 bases). The germline V gene encodes CDR1 SGHAT and CDR2 FQNNGV. This CDR3 is 14 amino acids long. V dropped 5 bases and J dropped 4 bases, with 15 bases sitting between them. The CDR3 sequence: CASSPMRVGYEQYF. The CDR3 DNA follows: TGTGCCAGCAGCCCCATGCGGGTAGGTTACGAGCAGTACTTC.